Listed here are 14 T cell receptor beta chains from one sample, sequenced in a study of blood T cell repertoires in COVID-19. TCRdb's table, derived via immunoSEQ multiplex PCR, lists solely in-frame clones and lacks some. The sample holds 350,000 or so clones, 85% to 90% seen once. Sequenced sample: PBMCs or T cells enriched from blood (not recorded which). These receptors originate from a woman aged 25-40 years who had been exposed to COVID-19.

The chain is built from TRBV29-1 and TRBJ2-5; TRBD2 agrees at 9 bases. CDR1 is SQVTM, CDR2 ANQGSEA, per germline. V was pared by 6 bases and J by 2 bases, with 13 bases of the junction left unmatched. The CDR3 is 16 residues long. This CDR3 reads CSVLGQTSGAQETQYF. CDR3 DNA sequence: TGCAGCGTCCTAGGGCAGACTAGCGGAGCTCAAGAGACCCAGTACTTC. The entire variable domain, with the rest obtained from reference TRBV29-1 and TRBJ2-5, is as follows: SAVISQKPSRDICQRGTSLTIQCQVDSQVTMMFWYRQQPGQSLTLIATANQGSEATYESGFVIDKFPISRPNLTFSTLTVSNMSPEDSSIYLCSVLGQTSGAQETQYFGPGTRLLVL.

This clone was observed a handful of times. The CDR3 sequence: CASSLFRGTGDHEQYF. CDR3 in DNA: TGCGCCAGCAGCCTTTTTCGGGGGACAGGGGACCACGAGCAGTACTTC. This rearrangement joins TRBV5-1 to TRBJ2-7; 10 bases line up with TRBD1. V lost 4 bases and J lost 5; bases outside the gene matches: 12. The CDR3 sequence is 16 residues long. CDR1 SGHRS and CDR2 YFSETQ come from the germline V gene.

The CDR3, as DNA: TGTGCCAGCAGCTCGGTGAGAGGTAACTATGGCTACACCTTC. Protein: CASSSVRGNYGYTF. The rearrangement uses TRBV7-9 and TRBJ1-2; D call uncertain. CDR3 size: 14 residues. V was cut by 4 bases and J by 1 base, with 10 bases left in between. Germline V gives CDR1 SEHNR, CDR2 FQNEAQ (reference sequence).

The CDR3 DNA sequence: TGTGCCAGCAGCCCGCTCGCCCTATTGAACACCGGGGAGCTGTTTTTT. This codes for CASSPLALLNTGELFF. The chain links TRBV7-6 to TRBJ2-2; no clear D. CDR1 and CDR2 (germline): SGHVS, FNYEAQ. With 5 bases removed from V and 1 base from J, the gap between germline ends came to 14 bases. CDR3 length: 16 amino acids.

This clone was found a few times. The CDR3 is CASSPPIGRANTGELFF. CDR3 bases: TGTGCCAGCAGCCCTCCAATTGGCCGTGCGAACACCGGGGAGCTGTTTTTT. V and J are TRBV27 and TRBJ2-2; D call uncertain. This CDR3 is 17 amino acids long. Trimming stripped 6 bases from V and 0 bases from J, with 17 bases between. Germline V gives CDR1 MNHEY, CDR2 SMNVEV (reference sequence).

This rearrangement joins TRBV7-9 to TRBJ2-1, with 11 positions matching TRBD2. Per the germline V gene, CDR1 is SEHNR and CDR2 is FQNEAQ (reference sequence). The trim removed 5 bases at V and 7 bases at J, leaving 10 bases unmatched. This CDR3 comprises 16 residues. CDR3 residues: CASSVTQTSGRNEQFF. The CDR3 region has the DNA TGTGCCAGCAGCGTTACCCAAACTAGCGGGAGAAATGAGCAGTTCTTC.

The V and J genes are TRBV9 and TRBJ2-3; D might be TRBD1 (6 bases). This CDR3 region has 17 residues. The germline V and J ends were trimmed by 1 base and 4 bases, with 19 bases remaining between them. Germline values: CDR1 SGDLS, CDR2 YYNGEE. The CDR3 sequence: CASSVPQGGGVPDTQYF. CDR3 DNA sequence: TGTGCCAGCAGCGTACCCCAAGGGGGTGGGGTTCCAGATACGCAGTATTTT.

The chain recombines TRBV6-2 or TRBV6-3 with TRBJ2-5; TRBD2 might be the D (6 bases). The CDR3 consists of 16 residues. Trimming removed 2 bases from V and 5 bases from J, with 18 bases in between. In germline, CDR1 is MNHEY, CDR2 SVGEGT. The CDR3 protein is CASSYVGASVGETQYF. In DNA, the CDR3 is TGTGCCAGCAGTTACGTTGGGGCTAGCGTTGGGGAGACCCAGTACTTC.

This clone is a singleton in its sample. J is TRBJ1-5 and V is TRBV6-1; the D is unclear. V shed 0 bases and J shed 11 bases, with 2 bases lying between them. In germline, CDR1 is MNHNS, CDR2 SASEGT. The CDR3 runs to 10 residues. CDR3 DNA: TGTGCCAGCAGTGAAGCCTCCCAGCATTTT. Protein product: CASSEASQHF.

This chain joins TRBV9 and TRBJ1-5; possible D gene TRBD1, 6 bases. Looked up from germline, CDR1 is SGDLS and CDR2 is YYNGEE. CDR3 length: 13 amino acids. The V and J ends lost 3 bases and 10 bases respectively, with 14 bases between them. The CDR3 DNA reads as TGTGCCAGCAGCGACCCCACTGGGACACCCCAGCATTTT. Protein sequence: CASSDPTGTPQHF.

The CDR3 reads CASSPIPRQGDSPLHF. The CDR3 DNA sequence: TGTGCCAGCTCACCAATTCCTCGACAGGGGGATTCACCCCTCCACTTT. The chain employs TRBV18 and TRBJ1-6; 9 bases map to TRBD1. The V segment lost 2 bases and the J segment 8 bases; nucleotides outside the gene matches: 7. Germline loops: CDR1 KGHSH, CDR2 LQKENI. The CDR3 is 16 residues long.

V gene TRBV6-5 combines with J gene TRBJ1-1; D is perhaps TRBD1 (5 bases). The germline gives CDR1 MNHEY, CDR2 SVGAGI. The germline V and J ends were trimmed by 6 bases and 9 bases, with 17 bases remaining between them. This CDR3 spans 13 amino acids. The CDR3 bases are TGTGCCAGCAGCCAAGGTGAGGGGAGGCAAGCTTTCTTT. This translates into CASSQGEGRQAFF.

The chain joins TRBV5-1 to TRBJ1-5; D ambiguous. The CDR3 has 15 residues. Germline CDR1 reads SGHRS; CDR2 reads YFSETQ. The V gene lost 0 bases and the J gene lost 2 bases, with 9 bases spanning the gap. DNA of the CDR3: TGCGCCAGCAGCTTGGGTTGGCAGGGCAATCAGCCCCAGCATTTT. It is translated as CASSLGWQGNQPQHF.

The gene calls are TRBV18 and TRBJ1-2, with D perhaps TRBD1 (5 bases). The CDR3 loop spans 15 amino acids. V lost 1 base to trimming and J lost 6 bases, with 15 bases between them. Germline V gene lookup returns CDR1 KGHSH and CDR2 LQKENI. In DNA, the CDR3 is TGTGCCAGCTCACCACTTGAGGGGACTTCGGATGGCTACACCTTC. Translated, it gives CASSPLEGTSDGYTF.